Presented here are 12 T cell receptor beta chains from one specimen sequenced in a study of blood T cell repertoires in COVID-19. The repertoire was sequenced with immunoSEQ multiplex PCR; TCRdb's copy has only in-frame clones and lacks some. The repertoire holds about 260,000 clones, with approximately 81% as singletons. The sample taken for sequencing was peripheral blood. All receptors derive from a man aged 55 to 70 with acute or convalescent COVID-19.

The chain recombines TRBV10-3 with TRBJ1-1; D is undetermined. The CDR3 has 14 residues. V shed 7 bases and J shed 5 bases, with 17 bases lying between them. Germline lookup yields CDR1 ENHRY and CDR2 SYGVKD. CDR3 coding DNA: TGTGCCATCAAGAAAGGGAGGGAAAAGACTGAAGCTTTCTTT. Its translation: CAIKKGREKTEAFF.

For the CDR3, the DNA is TGTGCCAGCAGTTCGCCGGCGATGGACAGCCTAGCTGAGCAGTTCTTC. Translated: CASSSPAMDSLAEQFF. The chain has TRBV28 and TRBJ2-1, with D perhaps TRBD1 (6 bases). Germline-derived CDR1 and CDR2 are MDHEN and SYDVKM. The CDR3 has 16 residues. V dropped 4 bases and J dropped 9 bases, with 22 bases sitting between them.

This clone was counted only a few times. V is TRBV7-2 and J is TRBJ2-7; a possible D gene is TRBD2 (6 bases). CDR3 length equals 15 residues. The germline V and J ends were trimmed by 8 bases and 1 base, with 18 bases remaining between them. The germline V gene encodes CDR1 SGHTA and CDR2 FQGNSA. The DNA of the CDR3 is TGTGCCAGCCGAGGGTGGGGCGCGGGGTCCTACGAGCAGTACTTC. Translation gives CASRGWGAGSYEQYF.

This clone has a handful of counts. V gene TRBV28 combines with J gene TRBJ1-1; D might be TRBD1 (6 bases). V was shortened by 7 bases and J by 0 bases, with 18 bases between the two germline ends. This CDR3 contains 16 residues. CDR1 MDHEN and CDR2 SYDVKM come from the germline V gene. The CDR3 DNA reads TGTGCCAGCATGGGGGGGCTGACCTTTATGAACACTGAAGCTTTCTTT. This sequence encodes CASMGGLTFMNTEAFF.

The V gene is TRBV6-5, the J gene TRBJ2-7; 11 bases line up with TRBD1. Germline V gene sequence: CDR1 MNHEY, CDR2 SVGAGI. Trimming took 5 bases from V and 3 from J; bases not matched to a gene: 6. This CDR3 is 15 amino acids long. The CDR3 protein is CASSPWDRGIYEQYF. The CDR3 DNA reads TGTGCCAGCAGTCCTTGGGACAGGGGGATCTACGAGCAGTACTTC.

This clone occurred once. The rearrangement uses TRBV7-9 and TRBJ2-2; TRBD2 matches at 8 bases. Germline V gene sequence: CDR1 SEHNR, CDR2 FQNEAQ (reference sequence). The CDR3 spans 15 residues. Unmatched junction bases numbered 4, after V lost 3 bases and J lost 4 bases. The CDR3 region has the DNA TGTGCCAGCAGCTTTCCCGGGACTAGCACCGGGGAGCTGTTTTTT. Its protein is CASSFPGTSTGELFF. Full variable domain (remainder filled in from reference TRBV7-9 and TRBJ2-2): DTGVSQNPRHKITKRGQNVTFRCDPISEHNRLYWYRQTLGQGPEFLTYFQNEAQLEKSRLLSDRFSAERPKGSFSTLEIQRTEQGDSAMYLCASSFPGTSTGELFFGEGSRLTVL.

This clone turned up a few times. The chain's CDR3 is CASSWDRSSYGYTF. Written as DNA, the CDR3 is TGTGCCAGCAGTTGGGACAGGAGTTCCTATGGCTACACCTTC. V gene TRBV11-2 combines with J gene TRBJ1-2; 8 bases line up with TRBD1. V trimming: 6 bases; J trimming: 4 bases; junction bases outside the gene matches: 7. This CDR3 spans 14 amino acids. The germline V gene has CDR1 SGHAT and CDR2 FQNNGV. The whole variable domain, remainder taken from reference TRBV11-2 and TRBJ1-2, is EAGVAQSPRYKIIEKRQSVAFWCNPISGHATLYWYQQILGQGPKLLIQFQNNGVVDDSQLPKDRFSAERLKGVDSTLKIQPAKLEDSAVYLCASSWDRSSYGYTFGSGTRLTVV.

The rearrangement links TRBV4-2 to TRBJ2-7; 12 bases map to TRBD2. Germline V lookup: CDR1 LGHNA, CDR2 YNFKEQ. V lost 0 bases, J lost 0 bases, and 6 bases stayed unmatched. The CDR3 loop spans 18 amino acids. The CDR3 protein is CASSQDLAGGTVSYEQYF. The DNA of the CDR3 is TGTGCCAGCAGCCAAGATCTAGCGGGAGGGACAGTCTCCTACGAGCAGTACTTC.

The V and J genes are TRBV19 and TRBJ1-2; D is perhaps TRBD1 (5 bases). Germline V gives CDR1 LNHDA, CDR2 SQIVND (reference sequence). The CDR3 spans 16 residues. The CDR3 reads CVPKKGNFNLGYGYTF. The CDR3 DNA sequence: TGTGTCCCAAAGAAGGGGAACTTCAACCTAGGCTATGGCTACACCTTC.

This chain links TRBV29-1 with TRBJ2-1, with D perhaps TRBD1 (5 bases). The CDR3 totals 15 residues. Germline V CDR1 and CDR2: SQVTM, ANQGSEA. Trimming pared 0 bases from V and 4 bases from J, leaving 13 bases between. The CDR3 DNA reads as TGCAGCGTTGAAGATCAGGTAGGGGCGTACAATGAGCAGTTCTTC. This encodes CSVEDQVGAYNEQFF.

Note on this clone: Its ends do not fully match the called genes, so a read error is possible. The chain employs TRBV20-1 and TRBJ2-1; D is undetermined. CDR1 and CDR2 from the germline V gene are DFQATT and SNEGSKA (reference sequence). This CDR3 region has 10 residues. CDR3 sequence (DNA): TGCAGCGCTAGGAGCAATGAGCAGTTCTTC. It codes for CSARSNEQFF.

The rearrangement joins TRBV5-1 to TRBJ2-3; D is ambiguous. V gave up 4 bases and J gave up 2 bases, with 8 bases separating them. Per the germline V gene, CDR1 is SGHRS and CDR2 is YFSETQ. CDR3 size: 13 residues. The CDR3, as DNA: TGCGCCAGCAGCCCTAGGATCACAGATACGCAGTATTTT. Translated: CASSPRITDTQYF.